This TCR beta chain was sequenced for a study of blood T cell repertoires in COVID-19. Study details: T cells, B-cell-depleted T cells, or PBMCs supplied cDNA or gDNA.

The data were produced by immunoSEQ multiplex PCR, yet TCRdb's version contains in-frame clones alone and is incomplete. Of approximately 85,000 clones in the sample, 86% were seen once. Material for sequencing was peripheral blood. The clonotype originates from a man aged 50-60 years with active or convalescent COVID-19.

CDR3 residues: CASSSRLASGGYEQYF. CDR3 bases: TGCGCCAGCAGCTCCCGACTGGCTAGCGGAGGCTACGAGCAGTACTTC. V gene TRBV5-1 combines with J gene TRBJ2-7; 7 bases align to TRBD2. Trimming removed 3 bases from V and 3 bases from J; junction bases left unmatched: 12. CDR1 is SGHRS and CDR2 is YFSETQ in the germline V gene. The CDR3 is 16 residues long.